The TCR beta chain described here comes from a study of blood T cell repertoires in COVID-19 (dated by TCRdb to about 2020). Broadly, across the study: Samples from collaborators originated in the United States, Italy and Spain and spanned both the acute and convalescent phases of COVID-19. The material from the prospective study consisted of cDNA or gDNA derived from T cells, B-cell-depleted T cells, or PBMCs. Deeply sampled blood TCRbeta repertoires from subjects exposed to, actively infected with, or recovered from COVID-19 were included in the dataset. The repertoires were made available in a free public database intended to serve as a resource for research on the immune response to SARS-CoV-2. Samples came from the ongoing ImmuneRACE study (first 160 participants) plus 1,254 subjects from 6 global collaborators. Sample metadata almost always included a de-identified subject ID, COVID-19 status, age in years and sex. HLA class I and class II types, where available, came from metadata supplied by the sample provider rather than from assay-based typing.

Via the germline V gene (reference sequence), CDR1 is SEHNR and CDR2 FQNEAQ. The CDR3 covers 16 residues, taking in both the cysteine and the phenylalanine. The retained sequence is limited to the CDR3, 48 bases, with the frame set at the first base. The junction shows trimming of 2 bases on V and 4 bases on J, and the gene matches do not reach 9 bases of it. Participants in the prospective study were aged roughly 18 to 100 years, lived in about two dozen United States geographic areas, and enrolled through a virtual design. In the prospective study, cohorts were assigned on the basis of participant-reported clinical history obtained from a screening survey and a study questionnaire. ImmuneRACE Cohort 3 recovered participants were defined by two consecutive negative NP/OP PCR tests, healthcare professional clearance, or symptom resolution. Each participant in the prospective study had whole blood, serum and a nasopharyngeal or oropharyngeal swab collected by mobile phlebotomists. Participants in the prospective study had the option to provide additional blood draws and questionnaires over a roughly two-month period. Before DNA extraction, prospective study blood samples were shipped either frozen or at room temperature.

Note on this clone: The clone's antigen remains unknown. Within one base of it there is no much larger clone, and no base qualities were kept.

Summary of the overall study and its limitations: Clinical and demographic metadata were provided uncurated, with the amount varying by source and participant.

TCRbeta CDR3 regions were amplified from genomic DNA by means of the immunoSEQ Assay, a bias-controlled multiplex PCR. The original methods were these. Nucleated cell counts per sample were estimated from amplification of reference gene primers within the assay. Sequence reads were collapsed and filtered to measure the absolute abundance of every unique TCRbeta CDR3 rearrangement. For each sample, productive Simpson clonality was calculated as the square root of Simpson's diversity index across productive rearrangements. Here the immuneACCESS table is served through TCRdb, limited to in-frame sequences with V and J called. Missing clones are a known gap in these copies; in checked studies unresolved V genes cover under half, and the rest lacks a known reason. Clone size and V and J calls were adopted from that table, with D and trimming inferred from the DNA. This sample has just over 300,000 clones in its table, and more than 75% of those were observed once. 4% to 5% of the sample is held by the ten biggest clonotypes.

Material: PBMCs or T cells enriched from blood (not recorded which). This TCR was recovered from a man under 40 who had recovered from COVID-19. Rearrangement joined TRBV7-9 to TRBJ1-1; 8 nucleotides in the junction match TRBD1. The CDR3 here reads CASSLNTRGRGTEAFF. Read as DNA, the sequence is TGTGCCAGCAGCTTAAATACCAGGGGGCGAGGCACTGAAGCTTTCTTT.